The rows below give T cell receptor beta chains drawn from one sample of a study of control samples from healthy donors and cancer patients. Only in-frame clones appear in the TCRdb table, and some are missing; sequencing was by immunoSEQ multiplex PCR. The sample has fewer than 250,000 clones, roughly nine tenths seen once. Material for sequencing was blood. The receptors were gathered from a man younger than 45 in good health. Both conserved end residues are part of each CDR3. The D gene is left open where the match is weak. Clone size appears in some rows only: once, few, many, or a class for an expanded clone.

TGTGCCAGCAGCCTCGGGGGGCAAAACATTCAGTACTTC,CASSLGGQNIQYF,-,TRBJ2-4,TRBV3-1/TRBV3-2,-
TGTGCCAGCAAGACTAGCGGGGGGTACGAGCAGTACTTC,CASKTSGGYEQYF,-,TRBJ2-7,TRBV27,TRBD2
TGTGCCAGCAGCTTAGAGGTCGGATCTAATGAAAAACTGTTTTTT,CASSLEVGSNEKLFF,-,TRBJ1-4,TRBV11-2,-
TGTGCCAGCAGCCAAAGGACATTCGAAGCTTTCTTT,CASSQRTFEAFF,-,TRBJ1-1,TRBV7-9,-
TGTGCCAGCAGCCAGGATACAGGGGCGGGTGGCTACACCTTC,CASSQDTGAGGYTF,-,TRBJ1-2,TRBV4-2,TRBD1
TGTGCCAGCAGCCTTTATTATGGACAAGAACTAAACACTGAAGCTTTCTTT,CASSLYYGQELNTEAFF,-,TRBJ1-1,TRBV7-2,-
TGTGCCAGCAGTTACCACGGGGCGGAAGCTTTCTTT,CASSYHGAEAFF,once,TRBJ1-1,TRBV6-5,-
TGTGCCAGCAGCTTTCGACGGGGGGTAGCTGAAGCTTTCTTT,CASSFRRGVAEAFF,-,TRBJ1-1,TRBV5-6,-
TGTGCCACCAGTGATTTGGGCGCGGCTGGTAATGAGCAGTTCTTC,CATSDLGAAGNEQFF,-,TRBJ2-1,TRBV24-1,-
TGTGCCAGCAGTGACAGGTTTCCATTAAATCAGCCCCAGCATTTT,CASSDRFPLNQPQHF,-,TRBJ1-5,TRBV6-4,-
TGTGCCAGCAGCCAAAACAGGGTTCCTTTCTTT,CASSQNRVPFF,few,TRBJ1-1,TRBV14,-
TGTGCCAGCAGCTTAGCGCGGGGTGAGCAGTTCTTC,CASSLARGEQFF,-,TRBJ2-1,TRBV7-2,-
TGCGCCAGCAGCTTGGTTGCGGGGGCCACAGATACGCAGTATTTT,CASSLVAGATDTQYF,once,TRBJ2-3,TRBV5-1,-
TGTGCCAGCAGCCAAGGAAAGGGGGGGGGCCTCGGCAATGAGCAGTTCTTC,CASSQGKGGGLGNEQFF,-,TRBJ2-1,TRBV14,-
TGTGCCAGCAGTGGGGGTTGGGTTTCCTACGAGCAGTACTTC,CASSGGWVSYEQYF,-,TRBJ2-7,TRBV6-2/TRBV6-3,-
TGTGCCAGCAGGGATACAGGGGTTTCCTATGGCTACACCTTC,CASRDTGVSYGYTF,-,TRBJ1-2,TRBV2,TRBD1
TGTGCCAGCAGCTTGCAGGGAGACACTGAAGCTTTCTTT,CASSLQGDTEAFF,-,TRBJ1-1,TRBV5-5,-
TGTGCCAGTAGTCCGGGACAGGGGGCAATCACCCTCCACTTT,CASSPGQGAITLHF,-,TRBJ1-6,TRBV19,TRBD1
TGTGCCAGCAGCCAAGGGTACAGGGAGAATCAGCCCCAGCATTTT,CASSQGYRENQPQHF,-,TRBJ1-5,TRBV3-1/TRBV3-2,-
TGTGCCAGTAGTACGGGAATTTACAATGAGCAGTTCTTC,CASSTGIYNEQFF,once,TRBJ2-1,TRBV6-5,-